The 25 T cell receptor delta chains below come from one sample, sequenced in a study of gamma-delta chains in newborns, infants, children. TCRdb re-processed the reads using CATT. Among 7,000 to 9,500 delta-chain clones, 1.6% were seen once, and the ten largest hold 6.5% to 8.5%. The specimen sequenced was blood. These TCRs come from a child who was a newborn, infant or young child, either healthy, febrile or measles-vaccinated (not recorded which).

To note about this clone: The protein that TCRdb holds for this DNA derives from a much larger clone and differs from the translated DNA at residue 13, which likely indicates a read error; the protein shown here is translated from the DNA. The genes are TRDV1 and TRDJ1; 12 bases map to TRDD3. This CDR3 contains 19 residues. Trimming at V came to 9 bases and at J to 1 base, leaving 18 bases not matched to a gene. Germline CDR1 is TSWWSYY and CDR2 is QGS. CDR3 amino acids: CALSRQGGWGIRSTDKLIF. The CDR3 nucleotides are TGTGCTCTCTCACGTCAAGGAGGCTGGGGGATACGGAGCACCGATAAACTCATCTTT.

This clone was seen a handful of times. Given a much more abundant clone one base away, this may be a read error. The same CDR3 can be traced to other DNA sequences in this sample. The chain uses TRDV3 and TRDJ1; D is perhaps TRDD3 (6 bases). Trimming cost V 4 bases and J 3 bases, with 15 bases left between them. Per germline, CDR1 TVYSNPD and CDR2 GDNSRS (reference sequence). There are 13 residues in the CDR3. CDR3 in amino acids: CASRGFRPDKLIF. The CDR3 DNA follows: TGTGCCTCAAGGGGATTCCGGCCCGATAAACTCATCTTT.

With regard to this clone: The junction departs from germline at one end; a sequencing error may be responsible. This chain links TRDV1 with TRDJ1; 7 bases fit TRDD3. The CDR3 has 20 amino acids. Germline V gene data show CDR1 as TSWWSYY and CDR2 as QGS. For the CDR3, the DNA is TGTTCTCTTGGGGAAGGCTTCTTCGTGGGTGGGGGAAACCCGAACGATAAACTCATCTTT. Protein: CSLGEGFFVGGGNPNDKLIF.

This clone was recorded a few times. Translating this DNA gives a protein that differs at residue 11 from the TCRdb one, which belongs to a much larger clone; a read error is likely, and the protein shown is this translation. The chain is built from TRDV2 and TRDJ3, with 12 bases that match TRDD3. CDR1 and CDR2 from the germline V gene are GEAIGNYY and EKD. The CDR3 has 18 amino acids. The CDR3 spells CACDTVLGDTCDTRQMFF. The CDR3 DNA reads as TGTGCCTGTGACACCGTACTGGGGGATACCTGTGACACCCGACAGATGTTTTTC.

In its sample, this clone ranks as medium-sized (0.01 to 0.1%). The J gene is TRDJ3, the V gene TRDV1, with 11 bases fitting TRDD3. Trimming at V came to 0 bases and at J to 2 bases, leaving 6 bases not matched to a gene. The CDR3 spans 20 residues. Germline-derived CDR1 and CDR2 are TSWWSYY and QGS. CDR3 DNA sequence: TGTGCTCTTGGGGAACTAGTGGCACTGGGGGATACCTGGGACACCCGACAGATGTTTTTC. Amino acids: CALGELVALGDTWDTRQMFF.

This clone has just a few counts. A much larger clone is a single base away; this may be a read error. The same CDR3 arises from other DNA sequences in this sample as well. The gene calls are TRDV2 and TRDJ1; 8 bases match TRDD3. The CDR3 sequence is 16 residues long. Germline V gives CDR1 GEAIGNYY, CDR2 EKD. DNA for the CDR3: TGTGCCTGCGACAAAGGTACTGGGGGCCAGACCGATAAACTCATCTTT. It encodes CACDKGTGGQTDKLIF.

This clone has just a few counts. This chain uses TRDV3 with TRDJ1, with 13 bases identical to TRDD3. From germline, CDR1 is TVYSNPD and CDR2 GDNSRS (reference sequence). V trimming: 1 base; J trimming: 0 bases; junction bases outside the gene matches: 29. This CDR3 is built from 24 residues. The CDR3 loop is CAFKLRSSTKRTGGYAAYTDKLIF. The CDR3 nucleotides read TGTGCCTTTAAATTAAGAAGTTCCACGAAACGTACTGGGGGATACGCGGCGTACACCGATAAACTCATCTTT. Full variable domain (rest looked up from reference TRDV3 and TRDJ1): CDKVTQSSPDQTVASGSEVVLLCTYDTVYSNPDLFWYRIRPDYSFQFVFYGDNSRSEGADFTQGRFSVKHILTQKAFHLVISPVRTEDSATYYCAFKLRSSTKRTGGYAAYTDKLIFGKGTRVTVEP.

This rearrangement joins TRDV3 to TRDJ1, with a possible D match to TRDD3 (6 bases). The CDR3 has 16 amino acids. Germline values: CDR1 TVYSNPD, CDR2 GDNSRS (reference sequence). Trimming removed 1 base at V and 0 bases at J, with 18 bases between. The CDR3 region has the DNA TGTGCCTTTAATACGGGTGGGGGGACGTACACCGATAAACTCATCTTT. Residues: CAFNTGGGTYTDKLIF.

This clone showed up just a few times. V is TRDV2 and J is TRDJ3; 13 bases line up with TRDD3. Germline V gives CDR1 GEAIGNYY, CDR2 EKD. The CDR3 is made up of 21 amino acids. J lost 0 bases, V lost 0 bases, and 7 bases had no gene match. The chain's CDR3 is CACDTVLGDTSSSWDTRQMFF. CDR3 DNA: TGTGCCTGTGACACCGTACTGGGGGATACGTCCAGCTCCTGGGACACCCGACAGATGTTTTTC.

This chain uses TRDV1 with TRDJ1; the D gene could be TRDD2 or TRDD3 (5 bases each). The CDR3 loop spans 17 amino acids. Germline CDR1 is TSWWSYY and CDR2 is QGS. V was cut by 2 bases and J by 10 bases, with 26 bases left in between. Here the CDR3 reads CALGERSTMGLPFGLIF. CDR3 nucleotide sequence: TGTGCTCTTGGGGAAAGAAGTACGATGGGGCTACCCTTCGGACTCATCTTT.

As regards this clone: The TCRdb record carries a much larger clone's protein, which differs from this DNA's translation at residue 14; a read error is the likely cause, and the protein listed here is the DNA translation. The rearrangement uses TRDV1 and TRDJ1, with 13 bases identical to TRDD3. Germline V gene data show CDR1 as TSWWSYY and CDR2 as QGS. CDR3 length: 18 residues. DNA of the CDR3: TGTGCTCTTGGGGAGACTGGGGGATACGCCCCCCACACCAATAAACTCATCTTT. It translates to CALGETGGYAPHTNKLIF.

Worth noting for this clone: This probably arose from a read error, given a far larger clone one base away. The identical CDR3 is also encoded by other nucleotide sequences in the sample. The rearrangement uses TRDV2 and TRDJ3; 9 positions agree with TRDD3. The CDR3 length is 20 residues. Germline loops: CDR1 GEAIGNYY, CDR2 EKD. Germline trimming cut 0 bases from V and 4 bases from J; bases unmatched to any gene: 12. DNA for the CDR3: TGTGCCTGTGACACCGTACTACTGGGGGACCACGTTTGGGACACCCGACAGATGTTTTTC. This sequence encodes CACDTVLLGDHVWDTRQMFF.

Relative to its sample, this clone is medium-sized (0.01 to 0.1%). The V call is TRDV2, the J call TRDJ1; 9 bases match TRDD3. Germline CDR1 is GEAIGNYY and CDR2 is EKD. V dropped 5 bases and J dropped 1; count of bases not matched to a gene: 7. CDR3 length equals 15 residues. The CDR3 coding sequence is TGTGCCTGTGCGGTACTGGGGGAATTCACCGATAAACTCATCTTT. The encoded protein is CACAVLGEFTDKLIF.

As for this clone: The protein recorded in TCRdb matches a much larger clone and deviates from this DNA's translation at residue 8, suggesting a read error; the protein here is obtained by translating the DNA. This chain joins TRDV2 and TRDJ3; a weak D match, TRDD3 (5 bases). The CDR3 is 17 amino acids. V lost 0 bases, J lost 5 bases, and 13 bases lay in between. In germline, CDR1 is GEAIGNYY, CDR2 EKD. The CDR3 coding sequence is TGTGCCTGTGACACCGCCTGGGTTCGCAGGGACACCCGACAGATGTTTTTC. Protein product: CACDTAWVRRDTRQMFF.

The table lists this clone with a few counts. The amino acid sequence in TCRdb belongs to a much larger clone and departs from this DNA's translation at residue 6, likely a sequencing read error; the sequence shown is translated from the DNA. The chain has TRDV2 and TRDJ3; 11 positions agree with TRDD3. The CDR3 has 18 residues. The germline V gene has CDR1 GEAIGNYY and CDR2 EKD. J lost 2 bases, V lost 0 bases, and 2 bases had no gene match. CDR3 nucleotides: TGTGCCTGTGACACCTTACTGGGGGATACCTGGGACACCCGACAGATGTTTTTC. This codes for CACDTLLGDTWDTRQMFF.

This clone has at least ten counts. The chain is built from TRDV1 and TRDJ1; 11 bases map to TRDD3. From germline, CDR1 is TSWWSYY and CDR2 QGS. This CDR3 has 21 residues. Germline trimming cut 2 bases from V and 0 bases from J; bases unmatched to any gene: 17. CDR3 DNA sequence: TGTGCTCTTGGGGAATTTTTGCCGTTACTGGGGGATATGGGGTACACCGATAAACTCATCTTT. Translating gives CALGEFLPLLGDMGYTDKLIF.

This clone was seen a few times. The rearrangement joins TRDV1 to TRDJ1, with 7 bases that match TRDD3. CDR1 is TSWWSYY, CDR2 QGS, per germline. There are 17 residues in the CDR3. The ends lost 4 bases at V and 0 bases at J; junction bases unmatched: 11. The CDR3 DNA follows: TGTGCTCTTGGGGGAGACTGGGGTGGGGGTTACACCGATAAACTCATCTTT. Amino acid sequence: CALGGDWGGGYTDKLIF.

The genes are TRDV1 and TRDJ1; D remains ambiguous. The V end was cut by 3 bases, the J end by 0 bases, with 17 bases between. This CDR3 contains 17 residues. Germline V gene data show CDR1 as TSWWSYY and CDR2 as QGS. CDR3 residues: CALGDADGSAYTDKLIF. In nucleotides, the CDR3 is TGTGCTCTTGGGGACGCTGACGGATCGGCGTACACCGATAAACTCATCTTT.

This clone was counted many times. This sequence joins TRDV1 and TRDJ1; the match to TRDD3 covers 10 bases. Germline V gene data show CDR1 as TSWWSYY and CDR2 as QGS. With V trimmed by 2 bases and J by 7 bases, 25 bases remained unmatched. This CDR3 region has 21 residues. As DNA, the CDR3 is TGTGCTCTTGGGGAATCAACTTCCTTGTCCTACTGGGGGATCCTTGGAGCTAAACTCATCTTT. Protein sequence: CALGESTSLSYWGILGAKLIF.

This clone has a handful of counts. An end of the junction differs from the germline gene, which may be a read error. Other DNA sequences in this sample translate to the same CDR3. The chain carries TRDV1 and TRDJ1, with 12 nucleotides matching TRDD3. The CDR3 extends over 22 amino acids. CDR1 is TSWWSYY and CDR2 is QGS in the germline V gene. The DNA for the CDR3 is TGTGCTCTTGGAGAACTATTCGATCCTGAGGGCCACTGGGGGATACTCAGCGATAAACTCATCTTT. Translated, it gives CALGELFDPEGHWGILSDKLIF.

This clone has more than one count but fewer than ten. Given a much more abundant clone one base away, this may be a read error. The same CDR3 is also encoded by other DNA sequences in this sample. This rearrangement joins TRDV1 to TRDJ1; 8 nucleotides line up with TRDD3. Germline V gives CDR1 TSWWSYY, CDR2 QGS. The CDR3 is 17 amino acids. DNA of the CDR3: TGCGCTCTTGGGCAAGCCTACTGGGGGCAATACACCGATAAACTCATCTTT. Its protein is CALGQAYWGQYTDKLIF.

This clone was picked up a small number of times. The chain links TRDV1 to TRDJ1; 9 bases map to TRDD2. Germline values: CDR1 TSWWSYY, CDR2 QGS. Trimming cost V 4 bases and J 0 bases; bases outside gene matches: 18. There are 20 residues in the CDR3. The CDR3 loop is CALGVPKKPSYSGDTDKLIF. CDR3 nucleotides: TGTGCTCTTGGGGTCCCCAAAAAACCTTCCTACTCGGGGGACACCGATAAACTCATCTTT.

This clone was observed a few times. The mismatch at residue 9 between this DNA's translation and the TCRdb protein of a much larger clone likely reflects a read error; the protein shown is translated from the DNA. V usage is TRDV2 and J usage is TRDJ1; 7 bases are shared with TRDD3. This CDR3 spans 15 amino acids. The V and J ends lost 3 bases and 8 bases, in that order; junction bases with no gene match: 14. In germline, CDR1 is GEAIGNYY, CDR2 EKD. For the CDR3, the DNA is TGTGCCTGTGACCCTGTACTGGGGTATACGGGGAAACTCATCTTT. Its protein is CACDPVLGYTGKLIF.

This clone was counted a few times. TCRdb's listed protein matches a much larger clone and diverges from this DNA's translation at residue 6, likely through a read error; the protein shown comes from the DNA. V usage is TRDV2 and J usage is TRDJ3, with TRDD3 identical over 11 bases. After removal of 0 bases from V and 0 bases from J, the junction contained 3 bases not matched to a gene. Germline loops: CDR1 GEAIGNYY, CDR2 EKD. The CDR3 length is 19 residues. Here the CDR3 reads CACDTALGDNSWDTRQMFF. The CDR3 nucleotides read TGTGCCTGTGACACCGCACTGGGGGATAACTCCTGGGACACCCGACAGATGTTTTTC.

Comments on this clone: The protein in TCRdb stems from a much larger clone and differs at residue 4 from this DNA's translation, likely a read error; here the protein is translated from the DNA. The chain combines TRDV2 with TRDJ3; TRDD3 matches at 7 bases. Germline V gives CDR1 GEAIGNYY, CDR2 EKD. CDR3 size: 18 residues. The CDR3 coding sequence is TGTGCCTGTGTCACCGAGGGGGATTCTACCTGGGACACCCGACAGATGTTTTTC. This translates into CACVTEGDSTWDTRQMFF.